This T cell receptor (beta chain) is from a study of blood T cell repertoires in COVID-19. Overall study: Spain, Italy and the United States supplied samples that represented acute and convalescent COVID-19.

Under the authors' procedure: The assay estimated nucleated cells by amplifying reference gene primers. Clones were read by immunoSEQ multiplex PCR, and TCRdb kept only the in-frame ones, dropping some. V and J calls and clone size are given by that table; D and trimming were obtained from the DNA. The sample has around 700,000 clones; 90% are singletons. The CDR3 extends over 15 amino acids. The germline V gene encodes CDR1 SNHLY and CDR2 FYNNEI. V was pared by 6 bases and J by 3 bases, with 7 bases of the junction left unmatched. The sample consisted of peripheral blood. The V call is TRBV2, the J call TRBJ1-5; TRBD1 aligns across 8 bases. The receptor's source is a young woman with acute or convalescent COVID-19. CDR3 nucleotide sequence: TGTGCCAGCAGCCAGGACAGGGCCCCCAATCAGCCCCAGCATTTT. This sequence encodes CASSQDRAPNQPQHF. The complete variable domain, with remaining parts taken from reference TRBV2 and TRBJ1-5, reads EPEVTQTPSHQVTQMGQEVILRCVPISNHLYFYWYRQILGQKVEFLVSFYNNEISEKSEIFDDQFSVERPDGSNFTLKIRSTKLEDSAMYFCASSQDRAPNQPQHFGDGTRLSIL.